This TCR beta chain was retrieved from a study of blood T cell repertoires in COVID-19. Notes on this clone: Other DNA sequences in the sample encode the same CDR3.

The germline gives CDR1 DFQATT, CDR2 SNEGSKA (reference sequence). The CDR3 consists of 11 residues. Deletions cut 4 bases from V and 1 base from J, with 4 bases between. Assay: immunoSEQ multiplex PCR; the TCRdb copy retains only in-frame clones and omits some. The sample contains over 100,000 clones, 60% to 75% of which appear only once. This chain connects TRBV20-1 to TRBJ1-1; D remains ambiguous. Material for sequencing was peripheral blood. The sequence was obtained from a woman aged 70 to 79 with acute or convalescent COVID-19. The CDR3 DNA follows: TGCAGTGCTACGTGGAACACTGAAGCTTTCTTT. Encoded protein: CSATWNTEAFF.